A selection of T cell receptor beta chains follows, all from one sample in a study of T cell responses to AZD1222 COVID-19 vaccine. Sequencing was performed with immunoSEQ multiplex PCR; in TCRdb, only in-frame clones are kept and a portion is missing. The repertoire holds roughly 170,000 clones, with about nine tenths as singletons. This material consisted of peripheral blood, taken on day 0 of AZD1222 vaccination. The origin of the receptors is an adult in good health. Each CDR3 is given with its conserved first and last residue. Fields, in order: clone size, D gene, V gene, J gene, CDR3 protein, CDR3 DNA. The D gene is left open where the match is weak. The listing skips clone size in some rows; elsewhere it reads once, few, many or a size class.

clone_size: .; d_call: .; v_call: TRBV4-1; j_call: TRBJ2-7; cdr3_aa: CASSQETGAQWGYEQYF; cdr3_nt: TGCGCCAGCAGCCAAGAGACCGGGGCCCAATGGGGGTACGAGCAGTACTTC
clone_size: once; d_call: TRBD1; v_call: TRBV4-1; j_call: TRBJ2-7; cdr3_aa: CASSGTGETYEQYF; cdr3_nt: TGCGCCAGCAGCGGGACAGGGGAAACCTACGAGCAGTACTTC
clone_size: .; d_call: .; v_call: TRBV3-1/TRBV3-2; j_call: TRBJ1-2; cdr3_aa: CASSPSQGTYGYTF; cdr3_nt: TGTGCCAGCAGCCCGTCACAGGGTACGTACGGCTACACCTTC
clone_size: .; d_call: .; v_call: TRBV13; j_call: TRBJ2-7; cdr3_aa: CASSLAASSYEQYF; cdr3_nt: TGTGCCAGCAGCTTAGCGGCCTCCTCCTACGAGCAGTACTTC
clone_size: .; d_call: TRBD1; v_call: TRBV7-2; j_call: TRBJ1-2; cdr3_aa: CASSSTGASYGYTF; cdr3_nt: TGTGCCAGCAGCTCCACAGGGGCCAGCTATGGCTACACCTTC
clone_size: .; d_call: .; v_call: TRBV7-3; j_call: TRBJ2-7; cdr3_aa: CASSSLGGGGEQYF; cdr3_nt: TGTGCCAGCAGCTCCCTCGGTGGGGGAGGTGAGCAGTACTTC
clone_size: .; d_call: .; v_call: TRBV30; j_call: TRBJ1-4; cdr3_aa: CAWSSSIGQQEKLFF; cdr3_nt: TGTGCCTGGAGTAGTTCAATAGGGCAGCAGGAAAAACTGTTTTTT
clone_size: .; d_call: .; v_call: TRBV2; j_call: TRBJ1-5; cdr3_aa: CASSVGKGQNQPQHF; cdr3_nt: TGTGCCAGCAGTGTCGGAAAGGGTCAGAATCAGCCCCAGCATTTT
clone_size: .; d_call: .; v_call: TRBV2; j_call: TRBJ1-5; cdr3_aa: CASRPIEIYSNQPQHF; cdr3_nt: TGTGCCAGCAGGCCTATTGAGATATATAGCAATCAGCCCCAGCATTTT
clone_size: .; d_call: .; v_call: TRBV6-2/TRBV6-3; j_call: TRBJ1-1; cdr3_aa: CASSRVSVQAGGFF; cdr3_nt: TGTGCCAGCAGTAGGGTCTCAGTCCAGGCTGGAGGTTTCTTT
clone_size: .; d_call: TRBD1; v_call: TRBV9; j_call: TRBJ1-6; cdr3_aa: CASSGGTGGNSPLHF; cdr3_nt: TGTGCCAGCAGCGGCGGGACAGGCGGGAATTCACCCCTCCACTTT
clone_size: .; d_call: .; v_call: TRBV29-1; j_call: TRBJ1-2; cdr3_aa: CSVEDRRGGLGYTF; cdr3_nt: TGCAGCGTTGAAGATCGCAGGGGAGGTCTTGGCTACACCTTC
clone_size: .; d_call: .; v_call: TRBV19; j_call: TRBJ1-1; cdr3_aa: CASSENTEAFF; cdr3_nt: TGTGCCAGTAGTGAGAACACTGAAGCTTTCTTT
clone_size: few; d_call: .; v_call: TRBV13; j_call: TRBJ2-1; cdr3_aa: CASSLGVRTHGEQFF; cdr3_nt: TGTGCCAGCAGCTTAGGAGTGCGCACCCACGGTGAGCAGTTCTTC
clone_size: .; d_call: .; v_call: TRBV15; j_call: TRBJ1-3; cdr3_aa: CATSRVAGNGNTIYF; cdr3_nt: TGTGCCACCAGCAGAGTGGCAGGGAATGGAAACACCATATATTTT
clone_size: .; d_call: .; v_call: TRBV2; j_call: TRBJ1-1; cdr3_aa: CASRRDLRADTEAFF; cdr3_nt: TGTGCCAGCAGAAGGGACTTAAGGGCTGACACTGAAGCTTTCTTT
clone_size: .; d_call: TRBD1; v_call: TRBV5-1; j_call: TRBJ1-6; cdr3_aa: CASSLVGQGNSPLHF; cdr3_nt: TGCGCCAGCAGCTTGGTTGGACAGGGAAATTCACCCCTCCACTTT
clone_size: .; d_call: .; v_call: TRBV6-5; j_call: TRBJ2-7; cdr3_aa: CASRRTSSYEQYF; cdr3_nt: TGTGCCAGCAGACGGACAAGCTCCTACGAGCAGTACTTC
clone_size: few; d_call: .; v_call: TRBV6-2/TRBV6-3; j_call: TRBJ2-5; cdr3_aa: CASSDLQGTGEKPQYF; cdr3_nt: TGTGCCAGCAGTGACCTACAGGGGACGGGAGAGAAGCCGCAGTACTTC
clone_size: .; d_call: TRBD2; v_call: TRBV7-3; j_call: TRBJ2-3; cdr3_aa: CASSPGLAGSTDTQYF; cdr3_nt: TGTGCCAGCAGCCCAGGACTAGCGGGAAGCACAGATACGCAGTATTTT
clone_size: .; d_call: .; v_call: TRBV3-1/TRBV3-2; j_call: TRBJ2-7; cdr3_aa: CASSHDPGISYEQYF; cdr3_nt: TGTGCCAGCAGCCACGACCCCGGGATTTCCTACGAGCAGTACTTC
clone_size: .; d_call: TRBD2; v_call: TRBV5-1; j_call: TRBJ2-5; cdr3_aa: CASSLVRLAGPKGGETQYF; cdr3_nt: TGCGCCAGCAGCTTGGTTCGGCTAGCGGGGCCCAAAGGGGGAGAGACCCAGTACTTC
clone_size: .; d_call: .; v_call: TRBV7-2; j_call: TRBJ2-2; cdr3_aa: CASSSQGLTGELFF; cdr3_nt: TGTGCCAGCAGCAGTCAGGGCCTCACCGGGGAGCTGTTTTTT
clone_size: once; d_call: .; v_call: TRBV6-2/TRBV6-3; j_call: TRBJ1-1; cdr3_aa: CASSDAGGLNTEAFF; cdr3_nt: TGTGCCAGCAGTGATGCGGGAGGGTTGAACACTGAAGCTTTCTTT
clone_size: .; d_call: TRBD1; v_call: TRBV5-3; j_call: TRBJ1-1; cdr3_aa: CARSKGTGGNEAFF; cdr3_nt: TGTGCCAGAAGCAAAGGGACAGGGGGGAATGAAGCTTTCTTT
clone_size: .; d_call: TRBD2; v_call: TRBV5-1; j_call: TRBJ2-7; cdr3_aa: CASSLAASGGYEQYF; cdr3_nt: TGCGCCAGCAGCTTGGCCGCTAGCGGGGGGTACGAGCAGTACTTC
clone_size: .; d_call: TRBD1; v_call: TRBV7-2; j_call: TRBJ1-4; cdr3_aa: CASSLGQGRPNEKLFF; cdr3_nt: TGTGCCAGCAGCCTCGGACAGGGGAGACCTAATGAAAAACTGTTTTTT
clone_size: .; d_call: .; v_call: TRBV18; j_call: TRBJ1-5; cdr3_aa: CASSPTAGNQPQHF; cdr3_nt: TGTGCCAGCTCACCGACCGCGGGCAATCAGCCCCAGCATTTT
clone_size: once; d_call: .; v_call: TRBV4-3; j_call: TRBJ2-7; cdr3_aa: CASSQDLQDSYEQYF; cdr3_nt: TGCGCCAGCAGCCAAGATTTACAGGACTCCTACGAGCAGTACTTC
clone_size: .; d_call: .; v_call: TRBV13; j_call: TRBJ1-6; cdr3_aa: CASSLGGADSPLHF; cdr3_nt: TGTGCCAGCAGCTTAGGAGGGGCGGATTCACCCCTCCACTTT
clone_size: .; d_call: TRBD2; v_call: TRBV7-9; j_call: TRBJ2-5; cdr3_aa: CASSLSRGGETQYF; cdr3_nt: TGTGCCAGCAGCTTGTCCCGGGGAGGGGAGACCCAGTACTTC
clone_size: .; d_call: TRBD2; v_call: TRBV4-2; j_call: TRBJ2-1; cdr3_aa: CASSQDQRGLNEQFF; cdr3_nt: TGTGCCAGCAGCCAAGATCAGCGGGGGCTCAATGAGCAGTTCTTC
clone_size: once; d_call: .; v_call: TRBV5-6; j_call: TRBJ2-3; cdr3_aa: CASSQGPATDTQYF; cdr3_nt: TGTGCCAGCAGCCAGGGACCGGCCACAGATACGCAGTATTTT
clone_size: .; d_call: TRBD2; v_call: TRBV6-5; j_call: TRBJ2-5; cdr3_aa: CASRLRGGETQYF; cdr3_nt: TGTGCCAGCAGACTACGCGGGGGAGAGACCCAGTACTTC
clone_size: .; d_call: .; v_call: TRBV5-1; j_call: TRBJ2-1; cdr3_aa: CASSEQASSYNEQFF; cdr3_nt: TGCGCCAGCAGCGAACAGGCCAGCTCCTACAATGAGCAGTTCTTC
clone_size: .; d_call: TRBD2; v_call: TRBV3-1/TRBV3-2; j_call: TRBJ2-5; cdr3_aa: CASSPLAGGRETQYF; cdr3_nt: TGTGCCAGCAGCCCATTAGCGGGGGGCAGGGAGACCCAGTACTTC